This T cell receptor (beta chain) was sequenced in a study of OX40 agonist ivuxolimab in advanced cancers. Across the study: Averaging around 60 years in age, with a range of roughly 20 to 80, the cohort was 65% to 90% male. Two patients with cutaneous melanoma and one with hepatocellular carcinoma, three in total, showed partial responses. General study points: Within 6 weeks, CD4+ and CD8+ blood T cells expanded clonally at 0.1 to 3.0 mg/kg.

Clones were read by immunoSEQ multiplex PCR, and TCRdb kept only the in-frame ones, dropping some. The table lists about 47,000 clones, 81% of them singletons, with 5.5% to 7% in the top ten. With 2 bases removed from V and 6 bases from J, the gap between germline ends came to 13 bases. Germline loops: CDR1 SQVTM, CDR2 ANQGSEA. This CDR3 has 13 amino acids. On this clone itself: Antigen unknown.

The sequencing used CD4+ or CD8+ T cells sorted from blood, collected in a trial of the OX40 agonist ivuxolimab. This TCR came from an adult with an advanced solid tumor such as melanoma, head and neck, liver or kidney cancer. The chain carries TRBV29-1 and TRBJ1-2; D uncertain. The CDR3 sequence is CSVERETVDGYTF. For the CDR3, the DNA is TGCAGCGTTGAACGGGAGACCGTAGATGGCTACACCTTC.